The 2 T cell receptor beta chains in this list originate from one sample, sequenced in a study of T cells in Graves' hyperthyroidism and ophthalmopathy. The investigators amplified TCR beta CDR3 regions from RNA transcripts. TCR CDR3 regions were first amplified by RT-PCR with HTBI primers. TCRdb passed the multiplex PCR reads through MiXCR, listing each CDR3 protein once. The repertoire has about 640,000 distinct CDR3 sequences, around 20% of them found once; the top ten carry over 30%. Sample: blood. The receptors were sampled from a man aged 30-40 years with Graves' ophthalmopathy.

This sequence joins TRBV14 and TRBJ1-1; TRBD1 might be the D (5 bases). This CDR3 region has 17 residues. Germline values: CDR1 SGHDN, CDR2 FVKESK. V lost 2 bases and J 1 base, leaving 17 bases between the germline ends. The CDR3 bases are TGTGCCAGCAGCCAAATTACGGGACGGGGATCGAACACTGAAGCTTTCTTT. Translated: CASSQITGRGSNTEAFF. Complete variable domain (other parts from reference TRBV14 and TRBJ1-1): EAGVTQFPSHSVIEKGQTVTLRCDPISGHDNLYWYRRVMGKEIKFLLHFVKESKQDESGMPNNRFLAERTGGTYSTLKVQPAELEDSGVYFCASSQITGRGSNTEAFFGQGTRLTVV.

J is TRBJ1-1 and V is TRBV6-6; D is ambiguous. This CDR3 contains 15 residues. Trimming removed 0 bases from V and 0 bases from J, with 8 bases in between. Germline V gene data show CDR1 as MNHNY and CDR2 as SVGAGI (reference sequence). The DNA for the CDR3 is TGTGCCAGCAGTTACTCGAAGGTATTGAACACTGAAGCTTTCTTT. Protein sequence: CASSYSKVLNTEAFF.